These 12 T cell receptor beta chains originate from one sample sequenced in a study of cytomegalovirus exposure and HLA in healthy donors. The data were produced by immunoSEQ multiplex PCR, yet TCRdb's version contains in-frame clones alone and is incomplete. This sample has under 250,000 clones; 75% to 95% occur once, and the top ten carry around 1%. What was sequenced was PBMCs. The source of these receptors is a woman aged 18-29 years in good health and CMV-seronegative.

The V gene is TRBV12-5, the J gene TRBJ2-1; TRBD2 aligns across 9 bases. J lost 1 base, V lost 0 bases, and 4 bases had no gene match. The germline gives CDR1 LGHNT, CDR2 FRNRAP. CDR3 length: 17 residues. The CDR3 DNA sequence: TGTGCTAGTGGTTTGGTTCTTAGCGGGAGATCCTACAATGAGCAGTTCTTC. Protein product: CASGLVLSGRSYNEQFF.

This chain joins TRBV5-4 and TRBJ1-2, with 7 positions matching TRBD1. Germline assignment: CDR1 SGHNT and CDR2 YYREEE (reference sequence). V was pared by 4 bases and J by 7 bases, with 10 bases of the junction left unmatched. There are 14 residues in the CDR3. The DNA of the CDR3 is TGTGCCAGCAGCGCGACCGGGACAGCCTCTGGCTACACCTTC. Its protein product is CASSATGTASGYTF.

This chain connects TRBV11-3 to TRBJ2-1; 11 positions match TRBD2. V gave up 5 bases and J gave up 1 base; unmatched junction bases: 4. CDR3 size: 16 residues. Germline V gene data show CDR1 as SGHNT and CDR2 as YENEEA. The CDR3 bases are TGTGCCAGCAGCCAAGTAGCGGGAGGGTCCTACAATGAGCAGTTCTTC. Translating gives CASSQVAGGSYNEQFF.

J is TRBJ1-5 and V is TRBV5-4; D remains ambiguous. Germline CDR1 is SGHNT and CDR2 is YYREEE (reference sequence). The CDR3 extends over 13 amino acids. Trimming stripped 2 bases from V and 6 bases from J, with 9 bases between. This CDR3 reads CASSLGGSQPQHF. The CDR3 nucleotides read TGTGCCAGCAGCTTAGGCGGGAGTCAGCCCCAGCATTTT.

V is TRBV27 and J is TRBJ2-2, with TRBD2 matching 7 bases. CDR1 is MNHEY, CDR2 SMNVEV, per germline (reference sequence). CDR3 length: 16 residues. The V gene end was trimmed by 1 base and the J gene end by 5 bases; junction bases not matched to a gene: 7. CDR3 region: CASSLLGGTRTGELFF. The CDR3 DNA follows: TGTGCCAGCAGTTTATTGGGGGGGACGAGAACCGGGGAGCTGTTTTTT.

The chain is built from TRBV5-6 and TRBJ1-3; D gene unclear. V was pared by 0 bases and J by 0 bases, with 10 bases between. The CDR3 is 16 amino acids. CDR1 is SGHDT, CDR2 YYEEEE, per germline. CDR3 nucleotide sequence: TGTGCCAGCAGCTTGGACGGACTAAGCTCTGGAAACACCATATATTTT. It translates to CASSLDGLSSGNTIYF.

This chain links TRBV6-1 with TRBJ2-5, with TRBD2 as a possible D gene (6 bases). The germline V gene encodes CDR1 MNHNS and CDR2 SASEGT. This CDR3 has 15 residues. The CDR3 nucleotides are TGTGCTACTCAGGCCGGGGCAGGGACTTCGGAGACCCAGTACTTC. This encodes CATQAGAGTSETQYF.

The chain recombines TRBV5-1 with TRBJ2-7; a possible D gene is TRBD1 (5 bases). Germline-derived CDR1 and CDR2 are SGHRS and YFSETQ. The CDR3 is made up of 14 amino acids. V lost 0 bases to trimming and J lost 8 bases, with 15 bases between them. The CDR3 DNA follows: TGCGCCAGCAGCTTGGAAGATTTGGACACCAAGCAGTACTTC. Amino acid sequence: CASSLEDLDTKQYF.

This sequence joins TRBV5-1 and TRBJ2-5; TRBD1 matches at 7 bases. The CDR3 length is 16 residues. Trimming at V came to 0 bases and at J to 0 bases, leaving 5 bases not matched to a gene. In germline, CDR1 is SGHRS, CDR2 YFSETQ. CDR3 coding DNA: TGCGCCAGCAGCTTGGGGACAGGCCTGTACCAAGAGACCCAGTACTTC. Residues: CASSLGTGLYQETQYF.

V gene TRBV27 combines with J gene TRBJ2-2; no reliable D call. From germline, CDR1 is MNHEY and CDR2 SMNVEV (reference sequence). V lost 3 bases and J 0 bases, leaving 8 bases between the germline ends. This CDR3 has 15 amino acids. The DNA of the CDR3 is TGTGCCAGCAGTTTGGCGGCTGCGAACACCGGGGAGCTGTTTTTT. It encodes CASSLAAANTGELFF.

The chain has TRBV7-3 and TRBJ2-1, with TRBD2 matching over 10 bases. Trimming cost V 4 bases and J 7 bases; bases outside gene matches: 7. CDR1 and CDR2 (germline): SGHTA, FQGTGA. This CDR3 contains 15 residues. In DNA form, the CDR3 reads TGTGCCAGCAGCTCAGGGACTAGCGCCACTAATGAGCAGTTCTTC. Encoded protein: CASSSGTSATNEQFF.

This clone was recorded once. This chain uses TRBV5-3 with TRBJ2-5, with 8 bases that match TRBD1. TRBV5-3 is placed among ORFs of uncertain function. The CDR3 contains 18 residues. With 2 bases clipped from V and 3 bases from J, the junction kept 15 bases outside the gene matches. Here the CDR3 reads CARSFRQGANYKKETQYF. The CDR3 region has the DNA TGTGCCAGAAGCTTTAGGCAGGGGGCCAACTACAAGAAAGAGACCCAGTACTTC.